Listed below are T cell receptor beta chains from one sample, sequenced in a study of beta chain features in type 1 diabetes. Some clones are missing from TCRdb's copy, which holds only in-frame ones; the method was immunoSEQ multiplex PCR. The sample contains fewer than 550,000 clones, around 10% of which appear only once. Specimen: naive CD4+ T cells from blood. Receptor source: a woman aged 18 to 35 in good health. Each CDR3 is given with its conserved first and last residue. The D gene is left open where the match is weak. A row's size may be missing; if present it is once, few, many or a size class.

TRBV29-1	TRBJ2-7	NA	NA	TGCAGCGGAGGAACAGGGCTCGAGCAGTACTTC	CSGGTGLEQYF
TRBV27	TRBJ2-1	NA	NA	TGTGCCAGCAGGGGGGGCAGCTTAAGCTCCTACAATGAGCAGTTCTTC	CASRGGSLSSYNEQFF
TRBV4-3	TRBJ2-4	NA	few	TGCGCCAGCAGCCAAGGATGGGGGAGGTTGGACAAAAACATTCAGTACTTC	CASSQGWGRLDKNIQYF
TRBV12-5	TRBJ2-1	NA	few	TGTGCTAGTGCGGGGTACTACAATGAGCAGTTCTTC	CASAGYYNEQFF
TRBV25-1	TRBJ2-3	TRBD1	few	TGTGCCAGCAGTGAATACGGGACAGGGGCAGATACGCAGTATTTT	CASSEYGTGADTQYF
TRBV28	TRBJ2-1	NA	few	TGTGCCAGCAATGGCCCATCGCAGTACAATGAGCAGTTCTTC	CASNGPSQYNEQFF
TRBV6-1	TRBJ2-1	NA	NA	TGTGCCAGCAGTGTTCGAGCGAGCAATGAGCAGTTCTTC	CASSVRASNEQFF
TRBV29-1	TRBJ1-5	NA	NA	TGCAGCGTCCGCACAGGGACTAGCAATCAGCCCCAGCATTTT	CSVRTGTSNQPQHF
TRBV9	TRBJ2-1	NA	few	TGTGCCAGCTCGCGTTTAGCAGGGAGTTTGGGGGGATACAATGAGCAGTTCTTC	CASSRLAGSLGGYNEQFF
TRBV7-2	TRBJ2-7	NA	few	TGTGCCAGCAGCTTATACATGGACTCACGGGAGCAGTACTTC	CASSLYMDSREQYF
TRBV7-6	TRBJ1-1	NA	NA	TGTGCCAGCAGCTTAGAACCTCAAAGGACTGAAGCTTTCTTT	CASSLEPQRTEAFF
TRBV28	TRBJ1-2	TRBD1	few	TGTGCCAGCAGACCAGGGGGCTTGATCTCTGGCTACACCTTC	CASRPGGLISGYTF
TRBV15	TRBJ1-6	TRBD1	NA	TGTGCCACCAGCAGGGGGGACAGGGTAGGCGATTCACCCCTCCACTTT	CATSRGDRVGDSPLHF
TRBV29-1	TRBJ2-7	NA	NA	TGCAGCGTTGAAGGTGCACCTCCCGACTACTACGAGCAGTACTTC	CSVEGAPPDYYEQYF
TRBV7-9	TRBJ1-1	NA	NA	TGTGCCAGCAGCTTAATGGTCTTGAACACTGAAGCTTTCTTT	CASSLMVLNTEAFF
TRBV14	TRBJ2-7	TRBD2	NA	TGTGCCAGCAGCCAGCACCTAGCGGGAGTGGAAGGCGAGCAGTACTTC	CASSQHLAGVEGEQYF
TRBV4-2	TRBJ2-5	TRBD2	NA	TGTGCCAGCAGCCAACATAGCGGGAGGGGTGAGACCCAGTACTTC	CASSQHSGRGETQYF
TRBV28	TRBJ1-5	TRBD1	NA	TGTGCCAGCAGTCCCCACAGGGGCGGTGGCAATCAGCCCCAGCATTTT	CASSPHRGGGNQPQHF
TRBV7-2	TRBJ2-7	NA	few	TGTGCCAGCAGCTTCGAGGGGTACTACGAGCAGTACTTC	CASSFEGYYEQYF
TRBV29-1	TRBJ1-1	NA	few	TGCAGCGTGGCTGCCCGGATCCAGGGCGGCACTGAAGCTTTCTTT	CSVAARIQGGTEAFF
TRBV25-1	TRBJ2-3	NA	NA	TGTGCCAGCAGTGGGACGCCGTGGACGGGAATCACAGATACGCAGTATTTT	CASSGTPWTGITDTQYF
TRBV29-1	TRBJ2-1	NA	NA	TGCAGCGTTGAATATCGGGGGTTAGCCTACAATGAGCAGTTCTTC	CSVEYRGLAYNEQFF
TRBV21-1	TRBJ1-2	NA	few	TGTGCCAGCAGCAAAGCCGACCCTTTCGGGGGCTACACCTTC	CASSKADPFGGYTF
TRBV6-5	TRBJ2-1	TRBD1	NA	TGTGCCAGCAGGACAAAACGACAGGGTTACAATGAGCAGTTCTTC	CASRTKRQGYNEQFF
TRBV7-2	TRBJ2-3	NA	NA	TGTGCCAGCAGCTCGACCGGCTGGCAGGGCAGAGATACGCAGTATTTT	CASSSTGWQGRDTQYF
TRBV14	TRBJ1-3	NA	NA	TGTGCCAGCGCCAGGGAAATTGTTGGAAACACCATATATTTT	CASAREIVGNTIYF
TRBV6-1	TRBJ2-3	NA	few	TGTGCCAGCAGTCGTCTGGATTCTAGCACAGATACGCAGTATTTT	CASSRLDSSTDTQYF
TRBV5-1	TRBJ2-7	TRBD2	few	TGCGCCAGCAGCTCAGCTAGCGGGAGTCCCTACGAGCAGTACTTC	CASSSASGSPYEQYF
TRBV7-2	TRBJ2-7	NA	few	TGTGCCAGCAGCTTCAACAGATACGAGCAGTACTTC	CASSFNRYEQYF
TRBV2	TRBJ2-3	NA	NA	TGTGCCAGCAGTAACCTCGTGGCCACAGATACGCAGTATTTT	CASSNLVATDTQYF
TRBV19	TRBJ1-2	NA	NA	TGTGCCAGTAGTGACGGACTCTATGGCTACACCTTC	CASSDGLYGYTF
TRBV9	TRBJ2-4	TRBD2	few	TGTGCCAGCAGTGACCTAGCGGGAGCCCCCGGCATTCAGTACTTC	CASSDLAGAPGIQYF
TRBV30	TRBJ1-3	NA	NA	TGTGCCTGGAGTGTATCGGGGAGAAACACCATATATTTT	CAWSVSGRNTIYF
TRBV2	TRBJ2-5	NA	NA	TGTGCCAGCAGTCCCGAAACCACATACCTAGAGACCCAGTACTTC	CASSPETTYLETQYF
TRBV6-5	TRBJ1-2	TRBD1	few	TGTGCCAGCAGTTACGGGACAGACTATGGCTACACCTTC	CASSYGTDYGYTF
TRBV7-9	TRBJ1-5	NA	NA	TGTGCCAGCAGCTTAAGGGAAGATCAGCCCCAGCATTTT	CASSLREDQPQHF
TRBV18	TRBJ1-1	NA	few	TGTGCCAGCTCACCGCCAGGATACACTGAAGCTTTCTTT	CASSPPGYTEAFF